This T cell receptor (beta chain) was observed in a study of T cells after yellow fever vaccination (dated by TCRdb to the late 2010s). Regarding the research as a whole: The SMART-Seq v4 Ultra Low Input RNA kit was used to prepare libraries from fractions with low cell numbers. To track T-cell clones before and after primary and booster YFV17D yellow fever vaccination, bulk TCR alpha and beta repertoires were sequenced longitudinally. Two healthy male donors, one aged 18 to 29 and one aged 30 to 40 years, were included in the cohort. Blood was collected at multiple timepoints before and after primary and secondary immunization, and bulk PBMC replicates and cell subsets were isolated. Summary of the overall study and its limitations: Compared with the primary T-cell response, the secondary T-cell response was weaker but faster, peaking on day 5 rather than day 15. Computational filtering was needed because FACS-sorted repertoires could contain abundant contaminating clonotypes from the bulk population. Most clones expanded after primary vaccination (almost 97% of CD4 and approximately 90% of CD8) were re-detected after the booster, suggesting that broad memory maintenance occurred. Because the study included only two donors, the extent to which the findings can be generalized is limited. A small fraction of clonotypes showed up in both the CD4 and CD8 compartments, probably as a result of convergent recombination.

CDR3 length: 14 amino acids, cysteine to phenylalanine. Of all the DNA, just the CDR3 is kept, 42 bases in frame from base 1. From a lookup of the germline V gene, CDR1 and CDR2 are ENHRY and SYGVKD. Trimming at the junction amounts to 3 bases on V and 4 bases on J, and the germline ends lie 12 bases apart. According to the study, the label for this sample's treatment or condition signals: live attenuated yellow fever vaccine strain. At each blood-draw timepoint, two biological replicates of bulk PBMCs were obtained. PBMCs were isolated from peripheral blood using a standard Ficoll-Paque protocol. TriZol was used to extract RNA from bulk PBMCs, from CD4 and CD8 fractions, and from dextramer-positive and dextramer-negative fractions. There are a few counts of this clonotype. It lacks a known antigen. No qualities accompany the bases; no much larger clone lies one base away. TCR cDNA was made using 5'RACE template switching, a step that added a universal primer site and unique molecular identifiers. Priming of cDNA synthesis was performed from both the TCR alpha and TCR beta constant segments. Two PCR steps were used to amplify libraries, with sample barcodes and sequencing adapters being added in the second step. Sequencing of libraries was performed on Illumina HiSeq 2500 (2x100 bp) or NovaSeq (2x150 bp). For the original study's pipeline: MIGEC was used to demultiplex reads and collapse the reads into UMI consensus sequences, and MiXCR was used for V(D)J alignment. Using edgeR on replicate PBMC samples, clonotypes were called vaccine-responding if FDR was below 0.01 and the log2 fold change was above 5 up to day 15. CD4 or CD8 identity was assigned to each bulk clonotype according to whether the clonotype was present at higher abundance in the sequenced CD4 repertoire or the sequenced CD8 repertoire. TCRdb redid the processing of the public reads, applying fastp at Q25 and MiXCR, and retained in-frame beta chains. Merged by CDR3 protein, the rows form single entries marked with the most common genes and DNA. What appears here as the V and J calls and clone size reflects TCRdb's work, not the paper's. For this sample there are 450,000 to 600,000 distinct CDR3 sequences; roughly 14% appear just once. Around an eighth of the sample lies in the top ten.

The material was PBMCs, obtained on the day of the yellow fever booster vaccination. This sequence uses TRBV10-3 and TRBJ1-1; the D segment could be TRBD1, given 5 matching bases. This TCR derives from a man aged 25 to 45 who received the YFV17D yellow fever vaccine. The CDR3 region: CAISELATATEAFF. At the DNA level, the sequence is TGTGCCATCAGTGAACTGGCGACAGCCACTGAAGCTTTCTTT.